The 10 T cell receptor beta chains below come from one sample, sequenced in a study of blood T cell repertoires in COVID-19. The method was immunoSEQ multiplex PCR; TCRdb's version includes in-frame clones alone and lacks a portion of them. This table has fewer than 200,000 clones, approximately 85% appearing once. The sequencing input was peripheral blood. Every receptor here comes from a man aged 55-75 years who had recovered from COVID-19.

This clone was seen once. The chain uses TRBV6-5 and TRBJ2-5; D might be TRBD1 (6 bases). Germline-derived CDR1 and CDR2 are MNHEY and SVGAGI. V shed 7 bases and J shed 2 bases, with 11 bases lying between them. The CDR3 runs to 13 residues. The CDR3 reads CASTPDRQETQYF. The DNA of the CDR3 is TGTGCCAGCACTCCGGACAGACAAGAGACCCAGTACTTC.

This sequence joins TRBV6-6 and TRBJ2-7; TRBD2 might be the D (7 bases). The germline V gene encodes CDR1 MNHNY and CDR2 SVGAGI (reference sequence). The CDR3 has 15 amino acids. Trimming stripped 5 bases from V and 4 bases from J, with 18 bases between. CDR3 protein: CASSPSGGGFYEQYF. The DNA of the CDR3 is TGTGCCAGCAGTCCGAGTGGGGGGGGCTTTTACGAGCAGTACTTC.

The chain carries TRBV5-5 and TRBJ1-5; D not resolved. Trimming removed 6 bases at V and 4 bases at J, with 14 bases between. The germline V gene encodes CDR1 SGHKS and CDR2 YYEKEE (reference sequence). The CDR3 sequence is 14 residues long. The DNA of the CDR3 is TGTGCCAGCAATTACGACATAGGAAATCAGCCCCAGCATTTT. Protein product: CASNYDIGNQPQHF.

This chain uses TRBV7-9 with TRBJ2-7; tentative D call: TRBD2 (5 bases). The germline V and J ends were trimmed by 2 bases and 0 bases, with 8 bases remaining between them. Germline-derived CDR1 and CDR2 are SEHNR and FQNEAQ (reference sequence). This CDR3 is built from 14 residues. The CDR3 reads CASSLNAGSYEQYF. The CDR3 DNA reads as TGTGCCAGCAGCTTAAACGCGGGCTCCTACGAGCAGTACTTC.

V is TRBV11-2 and J is TRBJ2-1, with 14 bases fitting TRBD2. The CDR3 is 16 amino acids. Per germline, CDR1 SGHAT and CDR2 FQNNGV. J lost 10 bases, V lost 5 bases, and 10 bases had no gene match. In DNA, the CDR3 is TGTGCCAGCAGCCAGGGACTAGCGGGGGCCAACTCCGAGCAGTTCTTC. Translated, it gives CASSQGLAGANSEQFF.

This clone was counted only a few times. The chain has TRBV5-5 and TRBJ1-5, with D unclear. V was trimmed by 5 bases and J by 9 bases, leaving 15 bases between them. CDR3 length: 13 residues. Germline values: CDR1 SGHKS, CDR2 YYEKEE (reference sequence). Here the CDR3 reads CASRRQESGPQHF. In DNA, the CDR3 is TGTGCCAGCAGGAGGCAGGAGAGCGGGCCCCAGCATTTT.

The chain carries TRBV11-3 and TRBJ2-2, with unresolved D. The CDR3 length is 13 residues. CDR1 and CDR2 from the germline V gene are SGHNT and YENEEA. Trimming left V 3 bases short and J 4 bases short, with 6 bases between. CDR3 in DNA: TGTGCCAGCAGCTTTTATTCCACCGGGGAGCTGTTTTTT. Translation: CASSFYSTGELFF.

V usage is TRBV12-5 and J usage is TRBJ2-4, with TRBD2 matching 8 bases. V lost 1 base to trimming and J lost 7 bases; unmatched junction nucleotides: 6. The CDR3 length is 15 residues. CDR1 LGHNT and CDR2 FRNRAP come from the germline V gene. The CDR3 region is CASGLGRGAANIQYF. The CDR3 bases are TGTGCTAGTGGTTTGGGGCGGGGGGCGGCGAACATTCAGTACTTC.

The CDR3: CASSLGTAPNYGYTF. The CDR3 DNA sequence: TGTGCCAGCAGCTTAGGCACAGCTCCTAACTATGGCTACACCTTC. This chain connects TRBV7-2 to TRBJ1-2; D is ambiguous. V dropped 1 base and J dropped 0 bases, with 9 bases sitting between them. Germline loops: CDR1 SGHTA, CDR2 FQGNSA. The CDR3 length is 15 residues.

The chain combines TRBV2 with TRBJ1-2; TRBD1 is a possible D gene (6 bases). CDR1 and CDR2 (germline): SNHLY, FYNNEI. V lost 6 bases and J lost 4, with 12 bases in between. CDR3 length equals 13 residues. The CDR3 bases are TGTGCCAGCAGAGATACAGGGTTCTATGGCTACACCTTC. This codes for CASRDTGFYGYTF.